The 32 T cell receptor beta chains reported below all come from one sample, sequenced in a study of blood T cell repertoires in COVID-19. Only in-frame clones appear in the TCRdb table, and some are missing; sequencing was by immunoSEQ multiplex PCR. This sample carries about 170,000 clones, about four fifths of them seen once, and the ten largest clones take about 1.9%. Sequencing was done on a sample of peripheral blood. Source of these receptors: an elderly woman with acute or convalescent COVID-19.

The chain uses TRBV5-1 and TRBJ2-1; 14 bases map to TRBD2. After removal of 0 bases from V and 7 bases from J, the junction contained 6 bases not matched to a gene. The CDR3 has 17 amino acids. CDR1 is SGHRS, CDR2 YFSETQ, per germline. Here the CDR3 DNA reads TGCGCCAGCAGCTTGGTTTTAGGGACTAGCGGGAGAAATGAGCAGTTCTTC. This gives the protein CASSLVLGTSGRNEQFF.

V and J are TRBV3-1 (or the pseudogene TRBV3-2) and TRBJ2-5; 10 positions agree with TRBD2. The germline V gene encodes CDR1 LGHDT and CDR2 YNNKEL (reference sequence). The CDR3 is made up of 17 amino acids. The V gene end was trimmed by 0 bases and the J gene end by 3 bases; junction bases not matched to a gene: 7. The CDR3 protein is CASSQDEGLATKETQYF. CDR3 sequence (DNA): TGTGCCAGCAGCCAAGATGAGGGACTAGCGACAAAAGAGACCCAGTACTTC.

This chain links TRBV10-3 with TRBJ2-2, with 8 bases lining up with TRBD1. The CDR3 is 16 residues long. In germline, CDR1 is ENHRY, CDR2 SYGVKD. Losses at the gene ends were 2 bases for V and 2 bases for J; bases not matched to a gene: 4. In DNA form, the CDR3 reads TGTGCCATCAGTGAGGCCGGACAGGGTAACACCGGGGAGCTGTTTTTT. It is translated as CAISEAGQGNTGELFF.

The gene calls are TRBV28 and TRBJ1-6, with TRBD1 matching over 7 bases. CDR3 size: 16 residues. The V gene end was trimmed by 5 bases and the J gene end by 5 bases; junction bases not matched to a gene: 9. The germline V gene has CDR1 MDHEN and CDR2 SYDVKM. The CDR3 sequence: CASSPRQGNNNSPLHF. As DNA, the CDR3 is TGTGCCAGCAGTCCCCGACAGGGTAATAATAATTCACCCCTCCACTTT.

The chain employs TRBV9 and TRBJ2-2, with TRBD1 matching over 8 bases. Germline assignment: CDR1 SGDLS and CDR2 YYNGEE. V lost 0 bases, J lost 1 base, and 2 bases stayed unmatched. This CDR3 comprises 16 residues. Written as DNA, the CDR3 is TGTGCCAGCAGCGTAGTTGGGACAGGGAACACCGGGGAGCTGTTTTTT. Amino acids: CASSVVGTGNTGELFF.

This rearrangement joins TRBV7-2 to TRBJ2-5; 10 positions match TRBD2. The V and J ends lost 6 bases and 2 bases, in that order; junction bases with no gene match: 6. The CDR3 is 15 residues long. CDR1 and CDR2 (germline): SGHTA, FQGNSA. In DNA, the CDR3 is TGTGCCAGCAGAGACGAGCGGGGGGGACAAGAGACCCAGTACTTC. Translated, it gives CASRDERGGQETQYF. Full variable domain (remainder filled in from reference TRBV7-2 and TRBJ2-5): GAGVSQSPSNKVTEKGKDVELRCDPISGHTALYWYRQSLGQGLEFLIYFQGNSAPDKSGLPSDRFSAERTGGSVSTLTIQRTQQEDSAVYLCASRDERGGQETQYFGPGTRLLVL.

The V call is TRBV2, the J call TRBJ2-7; D call uncertain. V shed 4 bases and J shed 4 bases, with 14 bases lying between them. The CDR3 consists of 14 residues. The germline gives CDR1 SNHLY, CDR2 FYNNEI. The CDR3 reads CASSVDSAAYEQYF. CDR3 nucleotides: TGTGCCAGCAGTGTGGATTCGGCAGCGTACGAGCAGTACTTC. The complete variable domain, with remaining parts taken from reference TRBV2 and TRBJ2-7, reads EPEVTQTPSHQVTQMGQEVILRCVPISNHLYFYWYRQILGQKVEFLVSFYNNEISEKSEIFDDQFSVERPDGSNFTLKIRSTKLEDSAMYFCASSVDSAAYEQYFGPGTRLTVT.

The CDR3 loop is CASSSPLNNAAEQFF. The CDR3, as DNA: TGTGCCAGCAGCTCCCCCCTCAATAATGCGGCTGAGCAGTTCTTC. J is TRBJ2-1 and V is TRBV7-9; unclear D gene. V was shortened by 4 bases and J by 9 bases, with 19 bases between the two germline ends. CDR3 size: 15 residues. Germline V gene data show CDR1 as SEHNR and CDR2 as FQNEAQ (reference sequence).

The V call is TRBV30, the J call TRBJ1-3; 8 nucleotides agree with TRBD1. With 2 bases clipped from V and 8 bases from J, the junction kept 11 bases outside the gene matches. CDR1 and CDR2 (germline): GTSNPN, SVGIG (reference sequence). The CDR3 has 15 residues. CDR3 bases: TGTGCCTGGAGTTCACTGGAGCAGGGGGCGGACACCATATATTTT. Translating gives CAWSSLEQGADTIYF.

The rearrangement links TRBV5-1 to TRBJ2-5; 7 positions match TRBD1. V dropped 0 bases and J dropped 3; count of bases not matched to a gene: 11. Germline V gives CDR1 SGHRS, CDR2 YFSETQ. The CDR3 length is 17 residues. CDR3 amino acids: CASSLAPLPDRKETQYF. The CDR3 bases are TGCGCCAGCAGCTTGGCCCCCCTCCCGGACAGGAAAGAGACCCAGTACTTC.

J is TRBJ2-1 and V is TRBV6-4; 8 bases match TRBD1. With V trimmed by 6 bases and J by 1 base, 5 bases remained unmatched. Germline CDR1 and CDR2: MRHNA and SNTAGT. This CDR3 comprises 15 residues. This CDR3 reads CASSEDRASYNEQFF. DNA of the CDR3: TGTGCCAGCAGCGAGGACAGGGCATCCTACAATGAGCAGTTCTTC.

Points on this clone: This CDR3 is also generated by other DNA sequences in the sample. The rearrangement uses TRBV5-1 and TRBJ2-1; D is undetermined. The CDR3 consists of 13 residues. V gave up 0 bases and J gave up 5 bases, with 6 bases separating them. Germline V lookup: CDR1 SGHRS, CDR2 YFSETQ. The DNA for the CDR3 is TGCGCCAGCAGCTTGGCAGGAAACAATGAGCAGTTCTTC. Translated, it gives CASSLAGNNEQFF.

The chain couples TRBV5-6 to TRBJ1-2, with D perhaps matching TRBD1 (5 bases). The CDR3 has 14 residues. Trimming took off 0 bases at V and 4 bases at J, with 10 bases between the two ends. Germline assignment: CDR1 SGHDT and CDR2 YYEEEE. This CDR3 reads CASSLDGQPYGYTF. DNA for the CDR3: TGTGCCAGCAGCTTGGACGGACAACCCTATGGCTACACCTTC.

The rearrangement uses TRBV20-1 and TRBJ1-3; no clear D. With 3 bases removed from V and 0 bases from J, the gap between germline ends came to 6 bases. CDR1 DFQATT and CDR2 SNEGSKA come from the germline V gene (reference sequence). The CDR3 runs 13 residues. The CDR3 DNA reads as TGCAGTGCTAGTCTCCTCTCTGGAAACACCATATATTTT. This gives the protein CSASLLSGNTIYF.

The chain carries TRBV4-1 and TRBJ2-2, with 7 bases fitting TRBD1. CDR1 is MGHRA, CDR2 YSYEKL, per germline. CDR3 size: 16 residues. The V and J ends lost 5 bases and 7 bases, in that order; junction bases with no gene match: 13. The CDR3 protein is CASSRPDRVGDGELFF. In DNA, the CDR3 is TGCGCCAGCAGCAGACCTGACAGGGTGGGGGACGGGGAGCTGTTTTTT.

The chain combines TRBV12-5 with TRBJ1-1; 9 bases are shared with TRBD1. The CDR3 totals 16 residues. CDR1 and CDR2 (germline): LGHNT, FRNRAP. J was trimmed by 1 base and V by 1 base; bases with no gene match: 4. This CDR3 reads CASGLGTGARNTEAFF. CDR3 nucleotides: TGTGCTAGTGGTTTGGGGACAGGGGCACGGAACACTGAAGCTTTCTTT.

V is TRBV7-2 and J is TRBJ2-1, with D unclear. CDR3 length: 15 amino acids. Germline V CDR1 and CDR2: SGHTA, FQGNSA. V gave up 5 bases and J gave up 10 bases, with 21 bases separating them. The CDR3 protein is CASSEQRTRNPEQFF. CDR3 DNA sequence: TGTGCCAGCAGCGAGCAGCGCACACGTAACCCCGAGCAGTTCTTC.

V gene TRBV23-1 combines with J gene TRBJ2-7; 10 bases are shared with TRBD1. TRBV23-1 is classed as an ORF, of uncertain function. V lost 7 bases and J lost 4; bases outside the gene matches: 13. The CDR3 loop spans 16 amino acids. The CDR3 DNA sequence: TGCGCCAGCATCCTGAACGGGACAGGGGTTCATTACGAGCAGTACTTC. Amino acids: CASILNGTGVHYEQYF.

This clone was observed a few times. The chain employs TRBV13 and TRBJ1-1; 11 positions match TRBD1. Trimming cost V 4 bases and J 2 bases; bases outside gene matches: 9. From germline, CDR1 is PRHDT and CDR2 FYEKMQ (reference sequence). This CDR3 has 17 amino acids. CDR3 in amino acids: CASSSAGTGGSNTEAFF. CDR3 coding DNA: TGTGCCAGCAGCTCTGCCGGGACAGGGGGTTCAAACACTGAAGCTTTCTTT.

The gene calls are TRBV12-3 or TRBV12-4 and TRBJ1-1; D gene uncertain. There are 12 residues in the CDR3. Trimming cost V 3 bases and J 7 bases, with 9 bases left between them. The CDR3 sequence: CASSFLRVEAFF. For the CDR3, the DNA is TGTGCCAGCAGTTTTCTGAGGGTTGAAGCTTTCTTT.

The rearrangement joins TRBV5-1 to TRBJ2-7; D gene ambiguous. With 2 bases removed from V and 2 bases from J, the gap between germline ends came to 11 bases. The V gene's germline CDR1 is SGHRS and CDR2 YFSETQ. The CDR3 is made up of 14 amino acids. CDR3 residues: CASSLMTPTYEQYF. CDR3 DNA sequence: TGCGCCAGCAGCTTAATGACTCCTACCTACGAGCAGTACTTC.

The rearrangement links TRBV6-2 or TRBV6-3 to TRBJ2-1; 8 bases fit TRBD1. J was trimmed by 7 bases and V by 2 bases; bases with no gene match: 7. From germline, CDR1 is MNHEY and CDR2 SVGEGT. The CDR3 is 15 residues long. The CDR3 loop reads CASSYTRTGNNEQFF. The CDR3 coding sequence is TGTGCCAGCAGTTACACGAGGACAGGGAATAATGAGCAGTTCTTC.

J is TRBJ2-7 and V is TRBV18; TRBD2 agrees at 13 bases. The germline V gene has CDR1 KGHSH and CDR2 LQKENI. The CDR3 spans 16 residues. Trimming took 1 base from V and 5 from J; bases not matched to a gene: 5. The CDR3 DNA is TGTGCCAGCTCACCACTCGGACTAGCGGGAGACGACGAGCAGTACTTC. It is translated as CASSPLGLAGDDEQYF.

The rearrangement uses TRBV7-9 and TRBJ2-3; 8 nucleotides align to TRBD1. Germline-derived CDR1 and CDR2 are SEHNR and FQNEAQ (reference sequence). V gave up 4 bases and J gave up 4 bases; unmatched junction bases: 19. The CDR3 runs to 19 residues. CDR3 coding DNA: TGTGCCAGCAGCTCCTTTGCCCAATCAGACAGGGGACACCCAGATACGCAGTATTTT. As protein: CASSSFAQSDRGHPDTQYF.

This clone was recorded once. The chain employs TRBV18 and TRBJ2-1, with D tentatively TRBD2 (7 bases). Germline loops: CDR1 KGHSH, CDR2 LQKENI. The germline V and J ends were trimmed by 6 bases and 4 bases, with 16 bases remaining between them. This CDR3 is built from 15 residues. The CDR3 DNA is TGTGCCAGCTCCCCCCGGGGGGCGGGTTACAATGAGCAGTTCTTC. It translates to CASSPRGAGYNEQFF.

The V call is TRBV28, the J call TRBJ2-7, with TRBD1 as a possible D gene (6 bases). Germline assignment: CDR1 MDHEN and CDR2 SYDVKM. V was clipped by 5 bases and J by 3 bases, with 8 bases between them. This CDR3 contains 12 residues. CDR3 amino acids: CASSGTYYEQYF. CDR3 bases: TGTGCCAGCAGTGGGACATACTACGAGCAGTACTTC.

The chain employs TRBV6-5 and TRBJ1-2, with 7 bases that match TRBD1. CDR3 length: 14 residues. Per germline, CDR1 MNHEY and CDR2 SVGAGI. Trimming at V came to 0 bases and at J to 2 bases, leaving 0 bases not matched to a gene. The CDR3 spells CASSYSGQNYGYTF. CDR3 DNA: TGTGCCAGCAGTTACTCGGGACAGAACTATGGCTACACCTTC.

This chain connects TRBV7-8 to TRBJ1-2; a weak D match, TRBD1 (6 bases). The CDR3 length is 16 residues. Germline assignment: CDR1 SGHVS and CDR2 FQNEAQ. V was cut by 3 bases and J by 5 bases, with 19 bases left in between. This CDR3 reads CASSLTAGAVGYGYTF. The CDR3 bases are TGTGCCAGCAGCTTGACGGCAGGGGCTGTTGGATATGGCTACACCTTC.

The genes are TRBV19 and TRBJ1-6, with 8 positions matching TRBD1. After removal of 3 bases from V and 5 bases from J, the junction contained 3 bases not matched to a gene. The CDR3 runs 15 residues. Germline CDR1 and CDR2: LNHDA and SQIVND (reference sequence). The CDR3 bases are TGTGCCAGTAGTATGGGACAGGCAAATAATTCACCCCTCCACTTT. This translates into CASSMGQANNSPLHF.

The genes are TRBV7-2 and TRBJ1-4; D may be TRBD1 (6 bases). This CDR3 has 16 amino acids. The germline V gene encodes CDR1 SGHTA and CDR2 FQGNSA. V dropped 5 bases and J dropped 3 bases, with 16 bases sitting between them. The CDR3 is CASSREPTGSNEKLFF. In nucleotides, the CDR3 is TGTGCCAGCAGCCGTGAACCTACAGGGTCTAATGAAAAACTGTTTTTT.

This clone was detected only a few times. The rearrangement uses TRBV9 and TRBJ1-2; 12 bases are a match to TRBD1. Trimming took 4 bases from V and 5 from J; bases not matched to a gene: 3. This CDR3 comprises 14 residues. Germline V CDR1 and CDR2: SGDLS, YYNGEE. CDR3 nucleotide sequence: TGTGCCAGCAGCACGGGACAGGGGGCTTATGGCTACACCTTC. Protein: CASSTGQGAYGYTF. Together with reference TRBV9 and TRBJ1-2, the CDR3 gives the full variable domain: DSGVTQTPKHLITATGQRVTLRCSPRSGDLSVYWYQQSLDQGLQFLIQYYNGEERAKGNILERFSAQQFPDLHSELNLSSLELGDSALYFCASSTGQGAYGYTFGSGTRLTVV.

V usage is TRBV6-1 and J usage is TRBJ2-5; no clear D. Looked up from germline, CDR1 is MNHNS and CDR2 is SASEGT. V lost 5 bases, J lost 3 bases, and 13 bases lay in between. This CDR3 is 14 amino acids long. This CDR3 reads CASSLSSRKETQYF. CDR3 bases: TGTGCCAGCAGTTTATCTTCCAGAAAAGAGACCCAGTACTTC.